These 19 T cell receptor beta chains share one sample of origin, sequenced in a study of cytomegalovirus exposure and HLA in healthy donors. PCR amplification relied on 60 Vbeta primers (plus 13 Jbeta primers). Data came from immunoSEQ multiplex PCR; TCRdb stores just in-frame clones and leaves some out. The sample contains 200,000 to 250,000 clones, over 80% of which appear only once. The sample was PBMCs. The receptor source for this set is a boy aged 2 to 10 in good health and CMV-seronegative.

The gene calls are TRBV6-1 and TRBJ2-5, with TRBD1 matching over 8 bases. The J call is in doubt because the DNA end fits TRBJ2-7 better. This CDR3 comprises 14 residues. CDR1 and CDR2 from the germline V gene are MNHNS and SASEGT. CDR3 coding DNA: TGTGCCGGAGATACAGGGGGACTTCCATACGAGCAGTACTTC. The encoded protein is CAGDTGGLPYEQYF.

The CDR3 reads CASSMVWAGNQPQHF. The CDR3 DNA follows: TGTGCCAGTAGTATGGTCTGGGCCGGCAATCAGCCCCAGCATTTT. V is TRBV19 and J is TRBJ1-5; D gene uncertain. Trimming took off 3 bases at V and 2 bases at J, with 11 bases between the two ends. CDR3 length equals 15 residues. The germline V gene has CDR1 LNHDA and CDR2 SQIVND (reference sequence).

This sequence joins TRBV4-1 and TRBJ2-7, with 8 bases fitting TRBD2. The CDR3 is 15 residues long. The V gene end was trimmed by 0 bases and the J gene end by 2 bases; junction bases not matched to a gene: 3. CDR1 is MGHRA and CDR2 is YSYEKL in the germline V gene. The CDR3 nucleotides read TGCGCCAGCAGCCAAGAGACACTAGCGGCCTACGAGCAGTACTTC. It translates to CASSQETLAAYEQYF.

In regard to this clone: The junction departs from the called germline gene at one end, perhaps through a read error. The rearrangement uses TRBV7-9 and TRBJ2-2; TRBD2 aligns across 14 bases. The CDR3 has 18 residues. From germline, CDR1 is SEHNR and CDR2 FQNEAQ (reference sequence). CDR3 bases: TGTTCCAGCAGCCCGGGGACTAGCGGGGGCCCGGACACCGGGGAGCTGTTTTTT. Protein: CSSSPGTSGGPDTGELFF.

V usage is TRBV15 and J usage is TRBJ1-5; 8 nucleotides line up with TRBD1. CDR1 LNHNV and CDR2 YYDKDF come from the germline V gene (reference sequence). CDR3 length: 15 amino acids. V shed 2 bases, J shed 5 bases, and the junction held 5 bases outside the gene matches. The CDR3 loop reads CATSRSSGGYQPQHF. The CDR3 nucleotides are TGTGCCACCAGCAGATCATCAGGGGGCTATCAGCCCCAGCATTTT.

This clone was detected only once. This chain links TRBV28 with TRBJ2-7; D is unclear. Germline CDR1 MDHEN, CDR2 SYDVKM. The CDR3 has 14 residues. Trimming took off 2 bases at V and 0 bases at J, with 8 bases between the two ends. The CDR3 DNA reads TGTGCCAGCAGTTTAGCACACCTCTCCTACGAGCAGTACTTC. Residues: CASSLAHLSYEQYF.

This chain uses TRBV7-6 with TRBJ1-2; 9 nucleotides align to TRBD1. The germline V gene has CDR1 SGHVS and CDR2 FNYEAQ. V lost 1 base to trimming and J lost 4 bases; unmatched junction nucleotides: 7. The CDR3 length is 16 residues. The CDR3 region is CASSLGDRAHSYGYTF. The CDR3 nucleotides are TGTGCCAGCAGCTTAGGGGACAGGGCCCATTCCTATGGCTACACCTTC.

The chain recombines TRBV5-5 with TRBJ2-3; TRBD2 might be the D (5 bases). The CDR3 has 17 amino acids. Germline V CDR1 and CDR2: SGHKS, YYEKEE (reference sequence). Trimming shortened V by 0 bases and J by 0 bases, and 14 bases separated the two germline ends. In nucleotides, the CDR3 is TGTGCCAGCAGCTTGGTGGCTAGCTTATCTAGCACAGATACGCAGTATTTT. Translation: CASSLVASLSSTDTQYF. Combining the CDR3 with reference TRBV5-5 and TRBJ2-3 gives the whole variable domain DAGVTQSPTHLIKTRGQQVTLRCSPISGHKSVSWYQQVLGQGPQFIFQYYEKEERGRGNFPDRFSARQFPNYSSELNVNALLLGDSALYLCASSLVASLSSTDTQYFGPGTRLTVL.

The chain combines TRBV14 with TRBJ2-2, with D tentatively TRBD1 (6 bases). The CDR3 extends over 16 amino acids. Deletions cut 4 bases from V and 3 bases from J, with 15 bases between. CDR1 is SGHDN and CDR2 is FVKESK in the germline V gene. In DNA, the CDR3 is TGTGCCAGCAGCCCCCGAGGGGGACCCTACACCGGGGAGCTGTTTTTT. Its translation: CASSPRGGPYTGELFF.

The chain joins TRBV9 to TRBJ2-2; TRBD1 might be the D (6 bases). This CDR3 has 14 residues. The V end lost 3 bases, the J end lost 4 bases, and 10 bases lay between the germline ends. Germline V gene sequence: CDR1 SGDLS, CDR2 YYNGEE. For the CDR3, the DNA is TGTGCCAGCAGCGCGGACAGCCCCACCGGGGAGCTGTTTTTT. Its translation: CASSADSPTGELFF.

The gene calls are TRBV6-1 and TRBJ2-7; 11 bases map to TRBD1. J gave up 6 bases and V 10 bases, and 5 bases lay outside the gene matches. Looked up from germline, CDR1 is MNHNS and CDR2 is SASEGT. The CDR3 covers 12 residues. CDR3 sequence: CATGQGGREQYF. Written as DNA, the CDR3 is TGTGCCACGGGACAGGGGGGGCGCGAGCAGTACTTC.

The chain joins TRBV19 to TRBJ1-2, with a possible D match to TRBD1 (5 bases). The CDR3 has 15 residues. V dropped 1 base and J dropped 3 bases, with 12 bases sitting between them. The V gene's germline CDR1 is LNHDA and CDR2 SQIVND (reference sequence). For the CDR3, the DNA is TGTGCCAGTAGTATAGTACGGTCAGGGTACTATGGCTACACCTTC. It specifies CASSIVRSGYYGYTF.

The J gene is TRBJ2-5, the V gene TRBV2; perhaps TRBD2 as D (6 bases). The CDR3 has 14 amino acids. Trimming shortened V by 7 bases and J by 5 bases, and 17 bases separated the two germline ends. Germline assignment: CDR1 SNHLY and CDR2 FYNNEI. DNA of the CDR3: TGTGCCAGCATTAGGATGGAGGGTTGGGAGACCCAGTACTTC. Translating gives CASIRMEGWETQYF.

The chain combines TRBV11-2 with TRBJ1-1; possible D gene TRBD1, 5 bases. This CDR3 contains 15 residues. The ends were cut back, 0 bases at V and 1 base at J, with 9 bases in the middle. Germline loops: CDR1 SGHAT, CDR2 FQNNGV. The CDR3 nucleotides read TGTGCCAGCAGCTTAGAAGGGACTCCGAACACTGAAGCTTTCTTT. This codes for CASSLEGTPNTEAFF.

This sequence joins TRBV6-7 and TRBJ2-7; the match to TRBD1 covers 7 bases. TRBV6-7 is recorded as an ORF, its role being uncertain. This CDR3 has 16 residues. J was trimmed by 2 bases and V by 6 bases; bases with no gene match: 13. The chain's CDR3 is CASSQVQGRKAYEQYF. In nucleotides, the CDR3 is TGTGCCAGCAGCCAAGTACAGGGGCGCAAGGCCTACGAGCAGTACTTC.

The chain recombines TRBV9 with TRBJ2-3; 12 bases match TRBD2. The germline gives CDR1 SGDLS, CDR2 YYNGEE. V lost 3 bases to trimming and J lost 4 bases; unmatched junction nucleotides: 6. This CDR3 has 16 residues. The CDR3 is CASSATSGGVADTQYF. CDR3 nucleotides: TGTGCCAGCAGCGCGACTAGCGGGGGAGTGGCAGATACGCAGTATTTT.

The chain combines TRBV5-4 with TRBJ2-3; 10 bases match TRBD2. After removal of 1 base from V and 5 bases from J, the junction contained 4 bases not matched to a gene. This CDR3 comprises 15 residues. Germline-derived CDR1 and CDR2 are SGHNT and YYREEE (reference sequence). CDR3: CASSLLAGVKDTQYF. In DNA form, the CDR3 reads TGTGCCAGCAGCTTGCTAGCGGGAGTTAAAGATACGCAGTATTTT.

CDR3 sequence reads: CAWGTGSEQYF. DNA of the CDR3: TGTGCCTGGGGGACAGGAAGCGAGCAGTACTTC. The V gene is TRBV30, the J gene TRBJ2-7; 8 nucleotides align to TRBD1. This CDR3 is built from 11 residues. V lost 5 bases to trimming and J lost 6 bases; unmatched junction nucleotides: 3. Looked up from germline, CDR1 is GTSNPN and CDR2 is SVGIG (reference sequence).

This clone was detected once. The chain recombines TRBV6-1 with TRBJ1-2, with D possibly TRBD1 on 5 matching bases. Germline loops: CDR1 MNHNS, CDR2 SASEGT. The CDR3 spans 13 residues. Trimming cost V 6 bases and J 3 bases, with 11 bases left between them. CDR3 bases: TGTGCCAGCAGCGCTACAGGTTACTATGGCTACACCTTC. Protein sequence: CASSATGYYGYTF.